The T cell receptor beta chain described here comes from a study of early T cells in non-severe SARS-CoV-2 infection. Germline CDR1 and CDR2: MNHEY and SVGAGI. Trimming cost V 4 bases and J 2 bases, with 8 bases left between them. The CDR3 totals 13 residues. In its sample, this clonotype was seen a few times. TCRdb reprocessed the 5' RACE reads with MiXCR, giving one entry per CDR3 protein. The sample yields about 52,000 distinct CDR3 sequences, approximately 11% seen once. Sequenced: whole blood. This clonotype originated in an adult who was a healthcare worker with PCR-confirmed SARS-CoV-2 infection or an uninfected control (not recorded which). The V gene is TRBV6-5, the J gene TRBJ1-2; D remains unclear. The CDR3 coding sequence is TGTGCCAGCAGTTGGGCCTCCAACTATGGCTACACCTTC. Its translation is CASSWASNYGYTF.